This is a list of T cell receptor beta chains from one sample in a study of cytomegalovirus exposure and HLA in healthy donors. Profiling relied on immunoSEQ multiplex PCR, and the TCRdb table lists in-frame clones only, not all of them. The table has around 200,000 clones, roughly 79% seen once. Sequencing was done on a sample of PBMCs. These receptors came from a woman between 18 and 29 years old in good health and CMV-seronegative. The CDR3 runs from the conserved cysteine through the conserved F or W. The D gene is left open where the match is weak. Expanded clones are given a class, and other clones once, few, many or no size at all.

TRBV19	TRBJ2-5	-	-	CASSIGGSSQETQYF	TGTGCCAGTAGTATAGGAGGGAGTTCACAAGAGACCCAGTACTTC
TRBV27	TRBJ1-1	-	-	CASSPFRAITEAFF	TGTGCCAGCAGTCCATTCAGGGCGATCACTGAAGCTTTCTTT
TRBV6-5	TRBJ2-7	few	-	CASSYDSGVAYEQYF	TGTGCCAGCAGTTACGACTCGGGGGTCGCCTACGAGCAGTACTTC
TRBV4-1	TRBJ1-5	-	-	CASSQLGQNPLLNQPQHF	TGCGCCAGCAGCCAATTGGGGCAAAACCCCTTGCTCAATCAGCCCCAGCATTTT
TRBV4-1	TRBJ1-1	-	-	CASSQVGGAVAEAFF	TGCGCCAGCAGCCAAGTGGGGGGGGCAGTGGCTGAAGCTTTCTTT
TRBV4-1	TRBJ2-5	-	TRBD2	CASSKGLAEETQYF	TGCGCCAGCAGCAAAGGACTAGCGGAAGAGACCCAGTACTTC
TRBV5-4	TRBJ1-1	-	-	CASSIEPNLNTEAFF	TGTGCCAGCAGCATTGAGCCAAACTTGAACACTGAAGCTTTCTTT
TRBV5-6	TRBJ2-5	-	TRBD2	CASSVGLAGAEETQYF	TGTGCCAGCAGCGTCGGGCTAGCGGGGGCGGAAGAGACCCAGTACTTC
TRBV7-9	TRBJ1-2	-	TRBD1	CASTTYGQANDGYTF	TGTGCCAGCACCACCTATGGACAGGCTAACGATGGCTACACCTTC
TRBV5-1	TRBJ1-1	-	-	CASSLAIMNTEAFF	TGCGCCAGCAGCCTTGCTATCATGAACACTGAAGCTTTCTTT
TRBV2	TRBJ2-2	few	TRBD1	CASSEERGQGVGGELFF	TGTGCCAGCAGTGAAGAAAGGGGCCAGGGGGTTGGCGGGGAGCTGTTTTTT
TRBV27	TRBJ1-1	-	-	CASSSKRIMNTEAFF	TGTGCCAGCAGCTCTAAGCGGATCATGAACACTGAAGCTTTCTTT
TRBV27	TRBJ1-5	-	TRBD1	CASSLSSGQGQGQPQHF	TGTGCCAGCAGTTTATCCTCAGGACAGGGGCAGGGTCAGCCCCAGCATTTT
TRBV18	TRBJ2-1	few	TRBD2	CASSPGSGGADEQFF	TGTGCCAGCTCACCGGGTAGCGGGGGGGCCGATGAGCAGTTCTTC
TRBV9	TRBJ1-1	-	-	CASSAQEGTEAFF	TGTGCCAGCAGCGCACAGGAGGGGACTGAAGCTTTCTTT
TRBV19	TRBJ1-1	-	-	CASSIRTGGNTEAFF	TGTGCCAGTAGTATAAGAACAGGTGGGAACACTGAAGCTTTCTTT
TRBV9	TRBJ1-1	-	-	CASSGQENTEAFF	TGTGCCAGCAGCGGGCAGGAGAACACTGAAGCTTTCTTT
TRBV19	TRBJ2-7	once	-	CASMEGGEQYF	TGTGCCAGTATGGAAGGGGGCGAGCAGTACTTC
TRBV2	TRBJ1-1	-	-	CASSVGEKKEAFF	TGTGCCAGCAGTGTAGGAGAGAAGAAAGAAGCTTTCTTT
TRBV19	TRBJ2-3	-	-	CASRAVGTDTQYF	TGTGCCAGTAGAGCGGTGGGCACAGATACGCAGTATTTT
TRBV9	TRBJ2-7	-	TRBD1	CASSGARDRDYEQYF	TGTGCCAGCAGCGGGGCCCGAGACAGGGATTACGAGCAGTACTTC
TRBV13	TRBJ2-7	-	TRBD2	CASSLLTSGFYEQYF	TGTGCCAGCAGCTTACTAACTAGCGGGTTCTACGAGCAGTACTTC
TRBV19	TRBJ1-2	-	-	CASSISVLMRGINYGYTF	TGTGCCAGTAGTATATCCGTTCTGATGCGCGGGATTAACTATGGCTACACCTTC
TRBV11-2	TRBJ2-2	-	-	CASSPRTNTGELFF	TGTGCCAGCAGCCCCAGAACGAACACCGGGGAGCTGTTTTTT
TRBV10-3	TRBJ1-3	-	-	CAISEPDSHSGNTIYF	TGTGCCATCAGTGAACCTGACAGTCACTCTGGAAACACCATATATTTT
TRBV5-1	TRBJ2-3	once	TRBD1	CASSWTGTGGADTQYF	TGCGCCAGCAGCTGGACCGGGACAGGGGGCGCAGATACGCAGTATTTT
TRBV7-9	TRBJ2-1	-	TRBD1	CASSPTGREQFF	TGTGCCAGCAGCCCGACAGGGAGAGAGCAGTTCTTC